The 11 T cell receptor beta chains presented below share a single source sample, sequenced in a study of spatial heterogeneity in lung cancer. This sample's time point: sample taken at primary tumor resection. Whole RNA, isolated from tumor, nontumor lung or frozen PBMC, was sequenced without prior sorting. TCRdb re-called the 5' RACE reads with MiXCR, one entry per CDR3 protein. Of fewer than 25,000 distinct CDR3 sequences listed, over 3% are singletons. The source material was PBMCs, sampled at surgery. These receptor sequences come from a female donor with early-stage non-small cell lung cancer.

The sample holds many counts of this clonotype. The V call is TRBV9, the J call TRBJ2-3, with D perhaps matching TRBD1 (5 bases). CDR3 length: 16 residues. Per the germline V gene, CDR1 is SGDLS and CDR2 is YYNGEE. Trimming shortened V by 3 bases and J by 1 base, and 15 bases separated the two germline ends. CDR3 sequence: CASSGGQLFGTDTQYF. CDR3 nucleotides: TGTGCCAGCAGCGGAGGACAACTTTTTGGCACAGATACGCAGTATTTT.

This clonotype was found many times. The V gene is TRBV6-5, the J gene TRBJ2-3, with 8 bases lining up with TRBD2. This CDR3 is built from 16 residues. V shed 8 bases, J shed 3 bases, and the junction held 13 bases outside the gene matches. CDR1 is MNHEY, CDR2 SVGAGI, per germline. The DNA of the CDR3 is TGTGCCAGCGCCAAGGGGCGCGGGAGGAGGACAGATACGCAGTATTTT. Its translation: CASAKGRGRRTDTQYF.

This clonotype appeared many times. J is TRBJ2-1 and V is TRBV27; 13 positions agree with TRBD2. The trim removed 5 bases at V and 7 bases at J, leaving 8 bases unmatched. Per germline, CDR1 MNHEY and CDR2 SMNVEV (reference sequence). This CDR3 has 16 residues. The CDR3 DNA follows: TGTGCCAGCAGTCTACTAGCGGGAGGGCCGGGGAATGAGCAGTTCTTC. It specifies CASSLLAGGPGNEQFF.

This clonotype was recorded at least ten times. CDR3 in amino acids: CAISEKSGRAGDTQYF. The CDR3 region has the DNA TGTGCCATCAGTGAGAAGAGCGGGAGGGCCGGAGATACGCAGTATTTT. V and J are TRBV10-3 and TRBJ2-3; the match to TRBD2 covers 10 bases. The V gene's germline CDR1 is ENHRY and CDR2 SYGVKD. Germline trimming cut 2 bases from V and 5 bases from J; bases unmatched to any gene: 7. The CDR3 loop spans 16 amino acids.

This clonotype was seen ten or more times. The chain employs TRBV11-2 and TRBJ2-1; weak D call: TRBD2 (6 bases). Germline loops: CDR1 SGHAT, CDR2 FQNNGV. V was cut by 7 bases and J by 0 bases, with 13 bases left in between. The CDR3 sequence is 15 residues long. CDR3 protein: CASTDLAVSYNEQFF. DNA for the CDR3: TGTGCCAGCACCGACTTAGCGGTCTCCTACAATGAGCAGTTCTTC.

This clonotype was detected ten times or more. The gene calls are TRBV6-5 and TRBJ1-1; D remains unclear. Trimming shortened V by 3 bases and J by 1 base, and 9 bases separated the two germline ends. CDR1 MNHEY and CDR2 SVGAGI come from the germline V gene. The CDR3 is made up of 14 amino acids. CDR3: CASSYTMGNTEAFF. In nucleotides, the CDR3 is TGTGCCAGCAGTTATACCATGGGGAACACTGAAGCTTTCTTT.

This clonotype showed up many times. V usage is TRBV20-1 and J usage is TRBJ2-5, with D unclear. Between the trimmed V and J ends, which lost 5 bases and 5 bases, there was a span of 24 bases. In germline, CDR1 is DFQATT, CDR2 SNEGSKA (reference sequence). This CDR3 comprises 16 residues. The CDR3 DNA follows: TGCAGTGCTCAGAGAGTGGGCCGCTCATTCATGGAGACCCAGTACTTC. Protein sequence: CSAQRVGRSFMETQYF.

This clonotype appeared many times. V gene TRBV28 combines with J gene TRBJ1-1, with 9 bases matching TRBD1. The CDR3 contains 16 residues. After removal of 2 bases from V and 5 bases from J, the junction contained 9 bases not matched to a gene. Germline V lookup: CDR1 MDHEN, CDR2 SYDVKM. CDR3 region: CASSLPSTDRGTEAFF. CDR3 in DNA: TGTGCCAGCAGTTTACCTTCAACAGACAGGGGGACTGAAGCTTTCTTT. The complete variable domain, with remaining parts taken from reference TRBV28 and TRBJ1-1, reads DVKVTQSSRYLVKRTGEKVFLECVQDMDHENMFWYRQDPGLGLRLIYFSYDVKMKEKGDIPEGYSVSREKKERFSLILESASTNQTSMYLCASSLPSTDRGTEAFFGQGTRLTVV.

The table lists this clonotype with many counts. CDR3 region: CASSLSQLAAYEQYF. The CDR3 DNA is TGTGCCAGCAGTTTATCTCAACTTGCCGCCTACGAGCAGTACTTC. This sequence joins TRBV27 and TRBJ2-7, with no clear D. The CDR3 length is 15 residues. From germline, CDR1 is MNHEY and CDR2 SMNVEV (reference sequence). V was trimmed by 0 bases and J by 2 bases, leaving 11 bases between them.

This clonotype was counted ten times or more. The chain carries TRBV7-9 and TRBJ1-2; D possibly corresponds to TRBD1 (5 bases). CDR1 SEHNR and CDR2 FQNEAQ come from the germline V gene (reference sequence). V lost 3 bases, J lost 4 bases, and 18 bases lay in between. The CDR3 spans 16 residues. In DNA form, the CDR3 reads TGTGCCAGCAGCTTGCCCCCGGCAGGGACCGTCTATGGCTACACCTTC. This encodes CASSLPPAGTVYGYTF.

This clonotype has a count of ten or more. The chain has TRBV6-6 and TRBJ1-2; D is possibly TRBD1 (5 bases). The CDR3 length is 15 residues. V lost 8 bases, J lost 5 bases, and 21 bases lay in between. The germline V gene encodes CDR1 MNHNY and CDR2 SVGAGI (reference sequence). Here the CDR3 DNA reads TGTGCCAGCGCTGAGCTCCAGACAGCGATATATGGCTACACCTTC. It codes for CASAELQTAIYGYTF.